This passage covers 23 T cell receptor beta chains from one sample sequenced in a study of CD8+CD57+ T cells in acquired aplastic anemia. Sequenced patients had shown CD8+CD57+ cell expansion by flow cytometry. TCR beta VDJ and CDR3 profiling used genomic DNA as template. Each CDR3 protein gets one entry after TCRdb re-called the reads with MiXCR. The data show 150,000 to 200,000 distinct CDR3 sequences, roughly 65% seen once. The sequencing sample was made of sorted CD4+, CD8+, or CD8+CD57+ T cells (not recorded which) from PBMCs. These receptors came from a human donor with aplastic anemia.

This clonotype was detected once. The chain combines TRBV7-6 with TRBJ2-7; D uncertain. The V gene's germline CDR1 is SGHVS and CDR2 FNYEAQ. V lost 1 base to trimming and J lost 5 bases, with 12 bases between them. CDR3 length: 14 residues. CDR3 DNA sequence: TGTGCCAGCAGCTTAGTGGGCCCGGCTGACGAGCAGTACTTC. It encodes CASSLVGPADEQYF.

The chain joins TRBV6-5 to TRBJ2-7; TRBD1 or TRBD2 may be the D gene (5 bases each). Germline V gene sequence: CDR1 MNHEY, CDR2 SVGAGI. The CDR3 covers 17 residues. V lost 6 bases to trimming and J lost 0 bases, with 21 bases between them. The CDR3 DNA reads TGTGCCAGCAGCTTGCAGACACGGGCAGGGAGCTCCTACGAGCAGTACTTC. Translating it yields CASSLQTRAGSSYEQYF.

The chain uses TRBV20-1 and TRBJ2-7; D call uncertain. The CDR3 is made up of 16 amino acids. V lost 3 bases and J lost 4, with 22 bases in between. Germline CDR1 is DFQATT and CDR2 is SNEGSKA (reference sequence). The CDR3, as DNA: TGCAGTGCTAGTTCGGCAGAGAGGTTTATTCTATACGAGCAGTACTTC. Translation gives CSASSAERFILYEQYF.

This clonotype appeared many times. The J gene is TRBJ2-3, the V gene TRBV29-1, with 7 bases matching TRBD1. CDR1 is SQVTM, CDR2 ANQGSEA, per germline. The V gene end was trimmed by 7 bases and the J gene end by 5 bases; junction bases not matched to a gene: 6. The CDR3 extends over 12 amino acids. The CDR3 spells CSARTGLDTQYF. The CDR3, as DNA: TGCAGCGCCCGGACAGGTCTAGATACGCAGTATTTT.

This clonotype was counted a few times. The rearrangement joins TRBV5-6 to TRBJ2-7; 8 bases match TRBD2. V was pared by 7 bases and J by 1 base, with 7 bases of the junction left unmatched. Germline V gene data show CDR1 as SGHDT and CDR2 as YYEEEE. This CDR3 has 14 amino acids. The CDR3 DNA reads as TGTGCCAGCCAAACCGGGGGGGTGTCCTACGAGCAGTACTTC. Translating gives CASQTGGVSYEQYF.

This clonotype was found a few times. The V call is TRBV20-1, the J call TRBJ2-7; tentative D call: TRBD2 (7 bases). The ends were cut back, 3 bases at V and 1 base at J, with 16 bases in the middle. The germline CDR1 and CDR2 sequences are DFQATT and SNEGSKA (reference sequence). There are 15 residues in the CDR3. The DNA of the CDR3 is TGCAGTGCTAGCCGTTGGGAGGGGGAGTCCTACGAGCAGTACTTC. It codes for CSASRWEGESYEQYF.

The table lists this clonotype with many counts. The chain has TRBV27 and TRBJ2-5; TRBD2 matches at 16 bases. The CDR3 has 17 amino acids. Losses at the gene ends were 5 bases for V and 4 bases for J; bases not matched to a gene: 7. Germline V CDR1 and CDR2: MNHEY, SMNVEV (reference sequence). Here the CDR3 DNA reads TGTGCCAGCAGTCTCGGGACTAGCGGGGGGGCGGGAGAGACCCAGTACTTC. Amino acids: CASSLGTSGGAGETQYF.

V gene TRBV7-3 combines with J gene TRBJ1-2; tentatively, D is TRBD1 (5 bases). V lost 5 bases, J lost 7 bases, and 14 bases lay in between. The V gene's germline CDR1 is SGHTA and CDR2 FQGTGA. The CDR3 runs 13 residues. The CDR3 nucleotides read TGTGCCAGCAGCCGACGACGGGGGGTTGGCTACACCTTC. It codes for CASSRRRGVGYTF. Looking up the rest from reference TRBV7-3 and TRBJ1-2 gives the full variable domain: GAGVSQTPSNKVTEKGKYVELRCDPISGHTALYWYRQSLGQGPEFLIYFQGTGAADDSGLPNDRFFAVRPEGSVSTLKIQRTERGDSAVYLCASSRRRGVGYTFGSGTRLTVV.

The CDR3 DNA reads TGCAGCGTCAGACAGGGGGCAGGGGAGCAGTACTTC. It encodes CSVRQGAGEQYF. The chain couples TRBV29-1 to TRBJ2-7; 10 positions agree with TRBD1. Germline V gene data show CDR1 as SQVTM and CDR2 as ANQGSEA. V trimming: 6 bases; J trimming: 7 bases; junction bases outside the gene matches: 6. There are 12 residues in the CDR3.

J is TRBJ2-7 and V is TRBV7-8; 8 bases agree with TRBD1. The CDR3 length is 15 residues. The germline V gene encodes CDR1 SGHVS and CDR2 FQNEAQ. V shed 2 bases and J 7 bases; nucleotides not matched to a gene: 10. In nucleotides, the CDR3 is TGTGCCAGCAGCTTACAGGGGGCCATCTTGGGGGAGCAGTACTTC. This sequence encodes CASSLQGAILGEQYF.

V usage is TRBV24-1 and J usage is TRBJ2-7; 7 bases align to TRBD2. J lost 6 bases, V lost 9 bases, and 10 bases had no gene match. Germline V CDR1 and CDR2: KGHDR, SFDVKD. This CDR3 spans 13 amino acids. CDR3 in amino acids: CATGEGSLSEQYF. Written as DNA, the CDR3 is TGTGCCACCGGGGAGGGAAGCCTCTCCGAGCAGTACTTC.

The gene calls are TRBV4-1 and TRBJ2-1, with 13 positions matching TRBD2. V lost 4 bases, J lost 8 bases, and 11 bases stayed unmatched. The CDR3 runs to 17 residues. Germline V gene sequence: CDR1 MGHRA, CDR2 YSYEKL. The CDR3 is CASSPGTSGVKYDEQFF. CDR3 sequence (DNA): TGCGCCAGCAGCCCCGGGACTAGCGGGGTTAAATACGATGAGCAGTTCTTC.

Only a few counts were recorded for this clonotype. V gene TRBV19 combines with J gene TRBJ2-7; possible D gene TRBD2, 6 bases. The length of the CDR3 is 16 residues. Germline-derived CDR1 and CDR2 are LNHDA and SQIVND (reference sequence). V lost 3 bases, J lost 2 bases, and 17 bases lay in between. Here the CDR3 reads CASSIADGGGTYEQYF. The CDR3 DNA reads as TGTGCCAGTAGTATTGCGGACGGGGGAGGAACCTACGAGCAGTACTTC.

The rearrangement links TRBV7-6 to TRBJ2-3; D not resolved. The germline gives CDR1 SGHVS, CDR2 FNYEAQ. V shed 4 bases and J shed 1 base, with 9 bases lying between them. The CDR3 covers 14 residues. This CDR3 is CASSWTHGTDTQYF. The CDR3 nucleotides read TGTGCCAGCAGCTGGACGCACGGCACAGATACGCAGTATTTT.

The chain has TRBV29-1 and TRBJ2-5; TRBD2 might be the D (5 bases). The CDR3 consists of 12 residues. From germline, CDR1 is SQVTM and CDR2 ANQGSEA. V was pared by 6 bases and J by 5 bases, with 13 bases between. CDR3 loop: CSVRAESETQYF. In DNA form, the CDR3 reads TGCAGCGTCCGAGCGGAGAGCGAGACCCAGTACTTC.

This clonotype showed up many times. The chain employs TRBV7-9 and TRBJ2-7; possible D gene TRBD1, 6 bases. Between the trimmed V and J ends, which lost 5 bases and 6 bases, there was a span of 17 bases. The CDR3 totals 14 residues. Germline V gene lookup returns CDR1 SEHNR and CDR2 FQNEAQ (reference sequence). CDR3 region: CASSEGRGSGEQYF. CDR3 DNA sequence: TGTGCCAGCAGCGAGGGCAGGGGTTCAGGCGAGCAGTACTTC.

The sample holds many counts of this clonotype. In DNA, the CDR3 is TGCGCCAGCAGCTTGTTGACAGGTGAACCGGATACGCAGTATTTT. Protein: CASSLLTGEPDTQYF. The rearrangement links TRBV5-1 to TRBJ2-3, with D tentatively TRBD1 (6 bases). This CDR3 comprises 15 residues. Germline loops: CDR1 SGHRS, CDR2 YFSETQ. Trimming pared 1 base from V and 6 bases from J, leaving 15 bases between.

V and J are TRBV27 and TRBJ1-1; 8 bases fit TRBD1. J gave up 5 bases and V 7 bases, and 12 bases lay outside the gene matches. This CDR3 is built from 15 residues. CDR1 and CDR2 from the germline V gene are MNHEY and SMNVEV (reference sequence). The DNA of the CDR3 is TGTGCCAGCAATTTCCTCCGGACAGGGAAAACTGAAGCTTTCTTT. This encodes CASNFLRTGKTEAFF.

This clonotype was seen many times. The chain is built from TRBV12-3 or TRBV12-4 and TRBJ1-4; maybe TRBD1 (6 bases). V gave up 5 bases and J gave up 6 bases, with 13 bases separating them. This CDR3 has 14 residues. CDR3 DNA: TGTGCCAGCAGTACAGGGAGCCCCTATGAAAAACTGTTTTTT. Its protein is CASSTGSPYEKLFF.

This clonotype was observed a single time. The CDR3 sequence: CASSLLLTDTQYF. CDR3 coding DNA: TGTGCCAGCAGCCTACTGCTCACAGATACGCAGTATTTT. The genes are TRBV7-9 and TRBJ2-3, with unresolved D. Trimming removed 5 bases from V and 2 bases from J, with 8 bases in between. Germline V gives CDR1 SEHNR, CDR2 FQNEAQ (reference sequence). The CDR3 totals 13 residues.

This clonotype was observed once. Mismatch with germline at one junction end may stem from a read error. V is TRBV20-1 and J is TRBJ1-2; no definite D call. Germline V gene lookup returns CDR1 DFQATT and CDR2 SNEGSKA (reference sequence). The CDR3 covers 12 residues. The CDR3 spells CSARANNYGYTF. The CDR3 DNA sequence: TGCAGTGCTAGAGCGAATAACTACGGCTACACCTTC.

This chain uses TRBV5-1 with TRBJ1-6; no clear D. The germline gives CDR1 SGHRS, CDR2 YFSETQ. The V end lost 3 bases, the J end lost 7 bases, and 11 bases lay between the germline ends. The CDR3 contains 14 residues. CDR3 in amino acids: CASSSDLKNSPLHF. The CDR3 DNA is TGCGCCAGCAGCTCGGACCTTAAAAATTCACCCCTCCACTTT.

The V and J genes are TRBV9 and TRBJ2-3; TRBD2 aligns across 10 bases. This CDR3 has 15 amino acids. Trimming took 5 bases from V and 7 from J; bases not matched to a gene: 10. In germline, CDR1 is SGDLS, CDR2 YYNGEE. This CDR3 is CASRPLAGPFYTQYF. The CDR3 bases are TGTGCCAGCAGACCACTAGCGGGGCCCTTCTATACGCAGTATTTT. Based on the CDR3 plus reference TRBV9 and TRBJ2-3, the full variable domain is DSGVTQTPKHLITATGQRVTLRCSPRSGDLSVYWYQQSLDQGLQFLIQYYNGEERAKGNILERFSAQQFPDLHSELNLSSLELGDSALYFCASRPLAGPFYTQYFGPGTRLTVL.